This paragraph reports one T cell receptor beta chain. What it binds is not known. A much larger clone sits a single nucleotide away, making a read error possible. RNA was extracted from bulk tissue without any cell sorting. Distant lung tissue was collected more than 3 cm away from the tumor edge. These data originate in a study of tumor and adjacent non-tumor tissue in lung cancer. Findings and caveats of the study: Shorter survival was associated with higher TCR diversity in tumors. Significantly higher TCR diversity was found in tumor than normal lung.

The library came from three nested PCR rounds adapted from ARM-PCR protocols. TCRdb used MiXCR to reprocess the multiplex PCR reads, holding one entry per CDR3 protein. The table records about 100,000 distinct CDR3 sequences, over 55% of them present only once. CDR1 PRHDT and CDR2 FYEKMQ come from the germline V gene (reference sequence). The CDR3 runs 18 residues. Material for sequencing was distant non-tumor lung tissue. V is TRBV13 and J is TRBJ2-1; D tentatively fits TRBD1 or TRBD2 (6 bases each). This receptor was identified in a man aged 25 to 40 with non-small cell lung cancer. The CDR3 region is CACSLNRESGAFYNEQFF. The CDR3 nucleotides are TGTGCCTGCAGCCTCAATAGGGAGTCGGGGGCCTTTTACAATGAGCAGTTCTTC.